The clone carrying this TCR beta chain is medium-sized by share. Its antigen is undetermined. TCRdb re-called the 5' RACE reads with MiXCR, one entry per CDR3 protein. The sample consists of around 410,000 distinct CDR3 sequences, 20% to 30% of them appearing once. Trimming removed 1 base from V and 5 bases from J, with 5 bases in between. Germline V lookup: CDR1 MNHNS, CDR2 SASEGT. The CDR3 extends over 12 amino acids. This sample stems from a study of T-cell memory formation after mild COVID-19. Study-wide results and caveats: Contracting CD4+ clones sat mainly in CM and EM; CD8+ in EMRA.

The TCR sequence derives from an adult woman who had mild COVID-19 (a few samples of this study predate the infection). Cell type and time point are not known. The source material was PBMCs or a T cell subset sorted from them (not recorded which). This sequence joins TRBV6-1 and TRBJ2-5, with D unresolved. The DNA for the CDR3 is TGTGCCAGCAGTGAAGGATGGGAGACCCAGTACTTC. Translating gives CASSEGWETQYF.